Presented here are 8 T cell receptor beta chains from one specimen sequenced in a study of blood T cell repertoires in COVID-19. Libraries were prepared by immunoSEQ multiplex PCR; TCRdb keeps only in-frame clonotypes and omits some of them. Of roughly 200,000 clones in the sample, roughly 84% were seen once. Sequences were obtained from peripheral blood. These receptor sequences come from a woman between 40 and 50 years old with COVID-19, enrolled during active disease.

The V and J genes are TRBV7-9 and TRBJ1-1; 10 nucleotides align to TRBD1. The CDR3 covers 16 residues. The V segment lost 5 bases and the J segment 3 bases; nucleotides outside the gene matches: 9. Germline V gene data show CDR1 as SEHNR and CDR2 as FQNEAQ (reference sequence). The CDR3 DNA follows: TGTGCCAGCAGCGACGCGACCGGACAGGGGGACACTGAAGCTTTCTTT. It specifies CASSDATGQGDTEAFF.

This clone has a handful of counts. The CDR3 DNA is TGCGCCAGCAGCTTGGTACTAGCGGGGGGAGGCGAGCAGTTCTTC. It codes for CASSLVLAGGGEQFF. The gene calls are TRBV5-1 and TRBJ2-1; 12 positions agree with TRBD2. The germline V gene encodes CDR1 SGHRS and CDR2 YFSETQ. This CDR3 has 15 residues. The J segment lost 10 bases and the V segment lost 0 bases, leaving 5 bases of the junction unmatched.

V and J are TRBV6-1 and TRBJ2-2; tentative D call: TRBD2 (5 bases). V lost 2 bases, J lost 1 base, and 20 bases lay in between. This CDR3 comprises 19 residues. The germline CDR1 and CDR2 sequences are MNHNS and SASEGT. The chain's CDR3 is CASSEPRGRTARNTGELFF. The CDR3 DNA reads as TGTGCCAGCAGTGAACCTCGCGGCAGGACTGCTAGGAACACCGGGGAGCTGTTTTTT.

The chain recombines TRBV19 with TRBJ1-2; D perhaps matches TRBD1 (6 bases). This CDR3 spans 17 amino acids. Germline values: CDR1 LNHDA, CDR2 SQIVND (reference sequence). Trimming took 6 bases from V and 1 from J, leaving 21 bases between them. The CDR3 sequence: CASRGRALLGGNYGYTF. The CDR3 nucleotides read TGTGCCAGTAGGGGCAGGGCGTTGCTAGGGGGTAACTATGGCTACACCTTC.

This clone appeared a few times. The rearrangement uses TRBV19 and TRBJ1-2; D gene ambiguous. The germline V gene encodes CDR1 LNHDA and CDR2 SQIVND (reference sequence). The CDR3 length is 13 residues. V was clipped by 5 bases and J by 0 bases, with 7 bases between them. In nucleotides, the CDR3 is TGTGCCAGTAGTCTCCAGGCTAACTATGGCTACACCTTC. Translation: CASSLQANYGYTF.

The rearrangement joins TRBV3-1 (or the pseudogene TRBV3-2) to TRBJ1-2, with a weak D call TRBD1 (5 bases). From germline, CDR1 is LGHDT and CDR2 YNNKEL (reference sequence). The CDR3 totals 15 residues. The V and J ends lost 4 bases and 4 bases respectively, with 16 bases between them. CDR3: CASSPRAGLSYGYTF. CDR3 DNA: TGTGCCAGCAGCCCACGGGCAGGGCTCTCCTATGGCTACACCTTC.

The chain uses TRBV5-6 and TRBJ2-5; possible D gene TRBD2, 6 bases. CDR1 is SGHDT, CDR2 YYEEEE, per germline. This CDR3 has 14 residues. Trimming shortened V by 3 bases and J by 4 bases, and 13 bases separated the two germline ends. CDR3 bases: TGTGCCAGCAGCTACGGACTATCCCCAGAGACCCAGTACTTC. Protein: CASSYGLSPETQYF.

The sample holds many counts of this clone. In DNA form, the CDR3 reads TGTGCCAGCAGTGATCTACAAGAGACCCAGTACTTC. Its protein is CASSDLQETQYF. J is TRBJ2-5 and V is TRBV2; D not certain. The CDR3 is 12 residues long. V was clipped by 3 bases and J by 2 bases, with 4 bases between them. Germline lookup yields CDR1 SNHLY and CDR2 FYNNEI.